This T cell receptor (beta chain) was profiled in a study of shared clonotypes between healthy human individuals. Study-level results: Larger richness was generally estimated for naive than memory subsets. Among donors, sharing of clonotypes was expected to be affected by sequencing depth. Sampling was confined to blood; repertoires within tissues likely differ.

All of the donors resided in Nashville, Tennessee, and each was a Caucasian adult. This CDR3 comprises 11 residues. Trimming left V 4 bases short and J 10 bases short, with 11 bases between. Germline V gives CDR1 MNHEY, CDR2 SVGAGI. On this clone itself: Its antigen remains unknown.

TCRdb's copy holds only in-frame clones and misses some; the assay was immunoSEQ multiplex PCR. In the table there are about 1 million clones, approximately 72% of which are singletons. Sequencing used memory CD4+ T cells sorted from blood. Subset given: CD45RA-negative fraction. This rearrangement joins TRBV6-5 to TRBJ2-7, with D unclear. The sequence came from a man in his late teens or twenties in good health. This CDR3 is CASSSPQTQYF. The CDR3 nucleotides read TGTGCCAGCAGTTCCCCCCAGACTCAGTACTTC.